These 21 T cell receptor beta chains originate from one sample sequenced in a study of blood T cell repertoires in COVID-19. Libraries were prepared by immunoSEQ multiplex PCR; TCRdb keeps only in-frame clonotypes and omits some of them. The sample has around 120,000 clones, 85% to 90% seen once. Input material: peripheral blood. Every receptor here comes from a human donor in a cohort sampled during active COVID-19.

Concerning this clone itself: One end of the junction varies from germline; a read error may be responsible. The rearrangement joins TRBV7-7 to TRBJ2-2; 9 bases fit TRBD1. CDR3 length: 16 amino acids. The germline CDR1 and CDR2 sequences are SSHAT and FNYEAQ (reference sequence). The CDR3 here is CASSSTGTGLVGELFF. DNA for the CDR3: TGTGCTAGCAGCTCCACTGGGACAGGGTTGGTCGGGGAGCTGTTTTTT.

This clone was seen only once. V is TRBV2 and J is TRBJ2-2; tentatively, D is TRBD1 (5 bases). V was cut by 4 bases and J by 6 bases, with 15 bases left in between. This CDR3 has 15 residues. Germline V gene data show CDR1 as SNHLY and CDR2 as FYNNEI. The CDR3 sequence is CASSVSARVPGELFF. Here the CDR3 DNA reads TGTGCCAGCAGTGTGTCTGCCAGGGTGCCCGGGGAGCTGTTTTTT.

The J gene is TRBJ2-1, the V gene TRBV28; D ambiguous. The CDR3 covers 15 residues. CDR1 and CDR2 from the germline V gene are MDHEN and SYDVKM. Trimming left V 3 bases short and J 9 bases short, with 18 bases between. This CDR3 reads CASSFSTLLTGEQFF. The CDR3 nucleotides are TGTGCCAGCAGTTTCTCGACCCTACTTACGGGTGAGCAGTTCTTC.

CDR3 in amino acids: CASSRTGDPGELFF. In DNA, the CDR3 is TGTGCCAGCAGCCGGACAGGGGATCCCGGGGAGCTGTTTTTT. The genes are TRBV6-4 and TRBJ2-2; 9 bases align to TRBD1. This CDR3 is built from 14 residues. V gave up 6 bases and J gave up 6 bases; unmatched junction bases: 5. Germline V gene data show CDR1 as MRHNA and CDR2 as SNTAGT.

This rearrangement joins TRBV3-1 (or the pseudogene TRBV3-2) to TRBJ2-3, with D possibly being TRBD2 (6 bases). The CDR3 spans 16 residues. Germline V gives CDR1 LGHDT, CDR2 YNNKEL (reference sequence). V lost 4 bases to trimming and J lost 3 bases, with 17 bases between them. The chain's CDR3 is CASSPTAGTLTDTQYF. The CDR3 bases are TGTGCCAGCAGCCCTACCGCCGGGACTCTAACAGATACGCAGTATTTT.

V and J are TRBV28 and TRBJ1-1; 9 nucleotides align to TRBD1. CDR3 size: 16 residues. Germline V gene lookup returns CDR1 MDHEN and CDR2 SYDVKM. V lost 7 bases and J lost 2; bases outside the gene matches: 11. CDR3: CASTPMGQGANTEAFF. The DNA of the CDR3 is TGTGCCAGCACCCCGATGGGACAGGGAGCAAACACTGAAGCTTTCTTT.

CDR3: CASSEVGQPLNTGELFF. As DNA, the CDR3 is TGTGCCAGCTCAGAAGTCGGACAGCCTCTAAACACCGGGGAGCTGTTTTTT. The J gene is TRBJ2-2, the V gene TRBV18, with D maybe TRBD1 (6 bases). The CDR3 covers 17 residues. Germline V CDR1 and CDR2: KGHSH, LQKENI. V lost 5 bases, J lost 2 bases, and 18 bases lay in between.

This clone was found a few times. V usage is TRBV11-2 and J usage is TRBJ1-1, with D possibly matching TRBD1 (6 bases). The CDR3 sequence is 16 residues long. The V end was cut by 5 bases, the J end by 2 bases, with 18 bases between. Germline CDR1 SGHAT, CDR2 FQNNGV. CDR3 sequence reads: CASSQRLAGENTEAFF. The CDR3 nucleotides read TGTGCCAGCAGCCAAAGATTGGCAGGGGAAAACACTGAAGCTTTCTTT.

This chain joins TRBV28 and TRBJ2-1; TRBD2 matches 7 bases. V lost 5 bases to trimming and J lost 9 bases; unmatched junction nucleotides: 10. Germline-derived CDR1 and CDR2 are MDHEN and SYDVKM. The length of the CDR3 is 14 residues. CDR3 protein: CASSLGGSRVEQFF. Here the CDR3 DNA reads TGTGCCAGCAGTCTTGGCGGGAGTCGGGTTGAGCAGTTCTTC.

V is TRBV9 and J is TRBJ2-1; TRBD2 matches at 7 bases. CDR3 length: 14 amino acids. V shed 3 bases, J shed 3 bases, and the junction held 3 bases outside the gene matches. From germline, CDR1 is SGDLS and CDR2 YYNGEE. CDR3: CASSEPSGYNEQFF. CDR3 sequence (DNA): TGTGCCAGCAGCGAACCTAGCGGCTACAATGAGCAGTTCTTC.

The table lists this clone with a count of one. V usage is TRBV7-9 and J usage is TRBJ2-7, with D maybe TRBD1 (6 bases). CDR3 size: 12 residues. The ends were cut back, 4 bases at V and 3 bases at J, with 7 bases in the middle. Germline CDR1 and CDR2: SEHNR and FQNEAQ (reference sequence). CDR3 region: CASSWDNYEQYF. DNA of the CDR3: TGTGCCAGCAGCTGGGACAACTACGAGCAGTACTTC. Complete variable domain (other parts from reference TRBV7-9 and TRBJ2-7): DTGVSQNPRHKITKRGQNVTFRCDPISEHNRLYWYRQTLGQGPEFLTYFQNEAQLEKSRLLSDRFSAERPKGSFSTLEIQRTEQGDSAMYLCASSWDNYEQYFGPGTRLTVT.

The chain uses TRBV19 and TRBJ2-3, with TRBD2 as a possible D gene (6 bases). The germline V gene has CDR1 LNHDA and CDR2 SQIVND (reference sequence). The CDR3 runs to 15 residues. V was shortened by 3 bases and J by 1 base, with 11 bases between the two germline ends. CDR3 in DNA: TGTGCCAGTAGTATGTACGGGAGTGGCACAGATACGCAGTATTTT. Translation: CASSMYGSGTDTQYF.

The chain is built from TRBV6-5 and TRBJ2-1, with TRBD2 as a possible D gene (6 bases). Germline CDR1 is MNHEY and CDR2 is SVGAGI. CDR3 length equals 15 residues. Trimming took off 6 bases at V and 7 bases at J, with 19 bases between the two ends. The chain's CDR3 is CASSATSGRRNEQFF. The CDR3, as DNA: TGTGCCAGCAGCGCGACTAGTGGGAGACGAAATGAGCAGTTCTTC.

The chain employs TRBV2 and TRBJ2-3; a possible D gene is TRBD2 (6 bases). V was clipped by 6 bases and J by 8 bases, with 18 bases between them. The CDR3 runs 14 residues. Germline CDR1 SNHLY, CDR2 FYNNEI. DNA for the CDR3: TGTGCCAGCAGCTCCCTAGCAACCGGGGGTACGCAGTATTTT. Protein product: CASSSLATGGTQYF. The variable domain in full, with the rest retrieved from reference TRBV2 and TRBJ2-3, is EPEVTQTPSHQVTQMGQEVILRCVPISNHLYFYWYRQILGQKVEFLVSFYNNEISEKSEIFDDQFSVERPDGSNFTLKIRSTKLEDSAMYFCASSSLATGGTQYFGPGTRLTVL.

The rearrangement links TRBV11-2 to TRBJ2-2, with D possibly matching TRBD1 (6 bases). This CDR3 region has 16 residues. Germline lookup yields CDR1 SGHAT and CDR2 FQNNGV. V lost 6 bases, J lost 9 bases, and 23 bases lay in between. Here the CDR3 reads CASSTTRDTFHRELFF. The CDR3 DNA sequence: TGTGCCAGCAGTACCACCCGGGACACCTTCCACCGGGAGCTGTTTTTT.

As concerns this clone: The same CDR3 is also encoded by other DNA sequences in this sample. CDR3 region: CASSPGTGTYEQYF. As DNA, the CDR3 is TGTGCCAGTAGTCCCGGGACAGGGACCTACGAGCAGTACTTC. The V gene is TRBV19, the J gene TRBJ2-7, with 9 bases lining up with TRBD1. The germline CDR1 and CDR2 sequences are LNHDA and SQIVND (reference sequence). The V gene end was trimmed by 5 bases and the J gene end by 2 bases; junction bases not matched to a gene: 4. This CDR3 region has 14 residues. The variable domain in full, completed from reference TRBV19 and TRBJ2-7, reads DGGITQSPKYLFRKEGQNVTLSCEQNLNHDAMYWYRQDPGQGLRLIYYSQIVNDFQKGDIAEGYSVSREKKESFPLTVTSAQKNPTAFYLCASSPGTGTYEQYFGPGTRLTVT.

The chain links TRBV6-5 to TRBJ2-1, with 11 positions matching TRBD2. Germline assignment: CDR1 MNHEY and CDR2 SVGAGI. CDR3 length: 16 residues. J gave up 7 bases and V 0 bases, and 5 bases lay outside the gene matches. The CDR3 protein is CASSYSIGLAGNEQFF. For the CDR3, the DNA is TGTGCCAGCAGTTACTCGATTGGACTAGCGGGTAATGAGCAGTTCTTC.

V and J are TRBV18 and TRBJ2-7, with 11 bases lining up with TRBD1. The CDR3 is 15 amino acids. CDR1 is KGHSH, CDR2 LQKENI, per germline. Trimming cost V 3 bases and J 2 bases; bases outside gene matches: 3. The CDR3 DNA reads as TGTGCCAGCTCACCGGCGGGACAGGGGGCCTACGAGCAGTACTTC. The encoded protein is CASSPAGQGAYEQYF.

The CDR3 reads CATSVDRVGGYTF. CDR3 sequence (DNA): TGTGCCACCAGCGTAGACAGAGTAGGTGGCTACACCTTC. This chain connects TRBV15 to TRBJ1-2; a weak D match, TRBD1 (5 bases). CDR1 and CDR2 from the germline V gene are LNHNV and YYDKDF (reference sequence). The CDR3 length is 13 residues. Trimming stripped 5 bases from V and 7 bases from J, with 14 bases between. The entire variable domain, with the rest obtained from reference TRBV15 and TRBJ1-2, is as follows: DAMVIQNPRYQVTQFGKPVTLSCSQTLNHNVMYWYQQKSSQAPKLLFHYYDKDFNNEADTPDNFQSRRPNTSFCFLDIRSPGLGDTAMYLCATSVDRVGGYTFGSGTRLTVV.

A remark on this clone: A read error may produce the germline difference seen at one junction end. Other DNA sequences in this specimen translate into the identical CDR3. The chain recombines TRBV6-5 with TRBJ2-3, with D unclear. Germline CDR1 reads MNHEY; CDR2 reads SVGAGI. The CDR3 has 14 amino acids. This CDR3 is CASRTATRTDTQYF. CDR3 nucleotide sequence: TGTGCCAGCAGAACCGCTACCCGAACAGATACACAGTATTTT.

The gene calls are TRBV27 and TRBJ2-5; tentatively, D is TRBD2 (6 bases). CDR1 MNHEY and CDR2 SMNVEV come from the germline V gene (reference sequence). CDR3 length equals 14 residues. V lost 4 bases and J 4 bases, leaving 13 bases between the germline ends. The CDR3, as DNA: TGTGCCAGCAGTTCGGGACTCGGCGTAGAGACCCAGTACTTC. Amino acids: CASSSGLGVETQYF.